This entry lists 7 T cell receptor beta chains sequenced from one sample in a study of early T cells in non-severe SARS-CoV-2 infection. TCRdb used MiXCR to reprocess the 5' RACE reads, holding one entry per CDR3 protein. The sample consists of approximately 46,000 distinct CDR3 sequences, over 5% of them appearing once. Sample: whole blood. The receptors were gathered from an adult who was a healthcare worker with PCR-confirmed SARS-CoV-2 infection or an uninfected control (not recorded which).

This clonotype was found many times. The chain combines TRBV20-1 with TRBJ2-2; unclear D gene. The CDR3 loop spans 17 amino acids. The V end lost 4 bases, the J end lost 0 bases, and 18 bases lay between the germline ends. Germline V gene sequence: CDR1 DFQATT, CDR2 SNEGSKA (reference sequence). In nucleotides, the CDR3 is TGCAGTGCTAACCCCCCTTTTTCGGCCACGAACACCGGGGAGCTGTTTTTT. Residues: CSANPPFSATNTGELFF.

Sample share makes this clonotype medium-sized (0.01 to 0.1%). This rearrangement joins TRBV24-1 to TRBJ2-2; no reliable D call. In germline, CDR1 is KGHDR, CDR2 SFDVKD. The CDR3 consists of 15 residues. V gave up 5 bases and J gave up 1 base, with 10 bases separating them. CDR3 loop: CATSASSGNTGELFF. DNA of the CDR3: TGTGCCACCAGTGCGTCATCGGGGAACACCGGGGAGCTGTTTTTT.

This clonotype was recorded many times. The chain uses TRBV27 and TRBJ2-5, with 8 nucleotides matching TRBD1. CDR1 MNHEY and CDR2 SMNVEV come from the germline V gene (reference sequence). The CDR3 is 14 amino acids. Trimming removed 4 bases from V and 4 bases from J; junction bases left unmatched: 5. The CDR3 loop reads CASSSTGTGETQYF. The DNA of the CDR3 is TGTGCCAGCAGTTCAACAGGGACAGGAGAGACCCAGTACTTC.

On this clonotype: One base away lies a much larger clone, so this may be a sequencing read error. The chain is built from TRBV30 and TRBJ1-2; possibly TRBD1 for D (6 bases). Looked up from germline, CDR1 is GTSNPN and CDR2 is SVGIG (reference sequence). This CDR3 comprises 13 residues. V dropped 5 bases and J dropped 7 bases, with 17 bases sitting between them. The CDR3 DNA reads TGTGCCTGGGAACCCCGGGGGGCGAGTGGCTACACCTTC. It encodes CAWEPRGASGYTF.

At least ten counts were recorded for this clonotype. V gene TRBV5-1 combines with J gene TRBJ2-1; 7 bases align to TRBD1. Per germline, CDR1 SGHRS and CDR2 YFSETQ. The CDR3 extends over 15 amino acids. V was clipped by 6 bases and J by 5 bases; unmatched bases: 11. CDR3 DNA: TGCGCCAGCAACTTACTGGGACAGCCTAACAATGAGCAGTTCTTC. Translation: CASNLLGQPNNEQFF.

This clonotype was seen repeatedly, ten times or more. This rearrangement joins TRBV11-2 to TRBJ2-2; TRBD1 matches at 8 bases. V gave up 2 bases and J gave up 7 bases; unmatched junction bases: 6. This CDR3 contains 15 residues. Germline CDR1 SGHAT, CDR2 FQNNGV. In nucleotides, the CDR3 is TGTGCCAGCAGCTTAAGGCAGGGGGCCATCGGGGAGCTGTTTTTT. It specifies CASSLRQGAIGELFF.

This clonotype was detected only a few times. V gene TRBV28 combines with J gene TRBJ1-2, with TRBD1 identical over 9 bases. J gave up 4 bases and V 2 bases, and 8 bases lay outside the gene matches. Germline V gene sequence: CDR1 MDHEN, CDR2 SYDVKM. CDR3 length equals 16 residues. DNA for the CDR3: TGTGCCAGCAGTTTAACATCTCCGGGACAGGGCTATGGCTACACCTTC. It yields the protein CASSLTSPGQGYGYTF.